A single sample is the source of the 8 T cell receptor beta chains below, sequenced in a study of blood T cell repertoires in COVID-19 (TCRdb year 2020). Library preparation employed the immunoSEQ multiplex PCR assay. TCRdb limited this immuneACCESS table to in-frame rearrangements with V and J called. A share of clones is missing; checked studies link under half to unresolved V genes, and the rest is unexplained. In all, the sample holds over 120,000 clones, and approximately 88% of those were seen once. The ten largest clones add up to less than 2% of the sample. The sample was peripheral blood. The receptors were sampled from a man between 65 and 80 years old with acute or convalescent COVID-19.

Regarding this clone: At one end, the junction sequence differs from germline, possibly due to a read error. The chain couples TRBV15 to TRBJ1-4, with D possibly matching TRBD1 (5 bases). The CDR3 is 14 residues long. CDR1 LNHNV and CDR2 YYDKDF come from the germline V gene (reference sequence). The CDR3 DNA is TGTGCCACCAGCAGTTGGACATTGAATGAAAACCTGTTTTTT. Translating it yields CATSSWTLNENLFF. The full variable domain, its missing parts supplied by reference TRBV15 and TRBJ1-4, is DAMVIQNPRYQVTQFGKPVTLSCSQTLNHNVMYWYQQKSSQAPKLLFHYYDKDFNNEADTPDNFQSRRPNTSFCFLDIRSPGLGDTAMYLCATSSWTLNENLFFGSGTQLSVL.

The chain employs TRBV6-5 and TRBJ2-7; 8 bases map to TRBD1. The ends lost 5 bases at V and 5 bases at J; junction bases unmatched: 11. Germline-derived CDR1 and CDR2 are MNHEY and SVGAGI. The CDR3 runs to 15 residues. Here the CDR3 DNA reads TGTGCCAGCAGTCTCCCTGGACAGGGCCTCGACGAGCAGTACTTC. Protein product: CASSLPGQGLDEQYF.

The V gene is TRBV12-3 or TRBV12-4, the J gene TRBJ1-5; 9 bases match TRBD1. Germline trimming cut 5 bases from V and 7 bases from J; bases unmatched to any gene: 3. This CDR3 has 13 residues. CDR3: CASSLTGGQPQHF. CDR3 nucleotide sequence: TGTGCCAGCAGTCTGACAGGGGGACAGCCCCAGCATTTT.

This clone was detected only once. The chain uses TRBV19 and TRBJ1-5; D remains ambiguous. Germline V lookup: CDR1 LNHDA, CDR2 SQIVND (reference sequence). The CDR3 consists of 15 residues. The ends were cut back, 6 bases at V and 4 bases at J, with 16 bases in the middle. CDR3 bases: TGTGCCAGTAGCCCTGGTGAGTCAGCGAATCAGCCCCAGCATTTT. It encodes CASSPGESANQPQHF.

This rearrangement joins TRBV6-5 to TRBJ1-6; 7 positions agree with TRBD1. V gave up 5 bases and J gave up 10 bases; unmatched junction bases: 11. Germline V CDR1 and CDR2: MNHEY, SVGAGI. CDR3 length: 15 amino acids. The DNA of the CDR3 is TGTGCCAGCAGTCGAACGAGGCAGGGGGGCTCACCCCTCCACTTT. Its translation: CASSRTRQGGSPLHF.

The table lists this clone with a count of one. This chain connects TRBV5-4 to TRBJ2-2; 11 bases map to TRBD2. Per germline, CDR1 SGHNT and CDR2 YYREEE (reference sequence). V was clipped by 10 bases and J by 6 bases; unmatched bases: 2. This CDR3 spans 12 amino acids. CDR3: CASGLAAGELFF. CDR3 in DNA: TGTGCCTCGGGACTAGCGGCCGGGGAGCTGTTTTTT.

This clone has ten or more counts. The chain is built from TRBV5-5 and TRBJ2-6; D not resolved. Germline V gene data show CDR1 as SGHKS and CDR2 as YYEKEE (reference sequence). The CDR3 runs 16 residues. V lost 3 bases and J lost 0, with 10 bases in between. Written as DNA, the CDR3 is TGTGCCAGCAGCTGGGCGACGGACTCTGGGGCCAACGTCCTGACTTTC. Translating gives CASSWATDSGANVLTF.

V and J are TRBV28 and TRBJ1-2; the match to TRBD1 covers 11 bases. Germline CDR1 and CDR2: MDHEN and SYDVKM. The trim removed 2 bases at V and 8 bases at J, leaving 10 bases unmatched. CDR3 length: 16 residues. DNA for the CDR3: TGTGCCAGCAGTTTAGAGGGGACAGGGGGGACTAGGGGCTACACCTTC. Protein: CASSLEGTGGTRGYTF.